The 30 T cell receptor beta chains given below trace back to one sample, sequenced in a study of blood T cell repertoires in COVID-19. Here immunoSEQ multiplex PCR was the method, and the copy in TCRdb shows in-frame clones only, minus some. In the table there are about 120,000 clones, 85% to 90% of which are singletons. The sample taken for sequencing was peripheral blood. The receptors derive from a man between 65 and 85 years old with active or convalescent COVID-19.

The V and J genes are TRBV7-6 and TRBJ2-5; the match to TRBD2 covers 7 bases. The CDR3 is 18 amino acids. V was pared by 2 bases and J by 3 bases, with 15 bases of the junction left unmatched. Per the germline V gene, CDR1 is SGHVS and CDR2 is FNYEAQ. This CDR3 is CASSLKHKTSIGEETQYF. In DNA, the CDR3 is TGTGCCAGCAGCTTAAAACATAAGACTAGCATCGGCGAAGAGACCCAGTACTTC.

This clone was observed a handful of times. The chain has TRBV21-1 and TRBJ1-1; the D segment call TRBD1 is taken from the table without a DNA check. TRBV21-1 is classified as a pseudogene. This CDR3 region has 18 residues. In DNA form, the CDR3 reads TGTGCCAGCAGACTCCGGGACAAGGCCTCCATCGCGAACACTGAAGCTTTCTTT. It encodes CASRLRDKASIANTEAFF.

V is TRBV28 and J is TRBJ1-1, with D hard to call. Germline V gene sequence: CDR1 MDHEN, CDR2 SYDVKM. Trimming pared 5 bases from V and 2 bases from J, leaving 15 bases between. The CDR3 runs to 15 residues. The DNA of the CDR3 is TGTGCCAGCAGTCCCCCCTCCGCAGGTAACACTGAAGCTTTCTTT. Translation gives CASSPPSAGNTEAFF.

The J gene is TRBJ2-7, the V gene TRBV27; 12 nucleotides match TRBD2. This CDR3 is built from 14 residues. V shed 4 bases, J shed 7 bases, and the junction held 5 bases outside the gene matches. The V gene's germline CDR1 is MNHEY and CDR2 SMNVEV (reference sequence). The CDR3 DNA sequence: TGTGCCAGCAGTTCGGGACTAGCGGGCTGGGAGCAGTACTTC. It translates to CASSSGLAGWEQYF.

The chain has TRBV21-1 and TRBJ2-7; TRBD2 is the table's D call and was not checked against the DNA. TRBV21-1 is flagged as a pseudogene. This CDR3 is 22 amino acids long. For the CDR3, the DNA is TGTGCCAGCAGCAAAGGGGAGGGACTTCTAGCCGTTTGCGGACCGAGCTCCTACGAGCAGTACTTC. Translating gives CASSKGEGLLAVCGPSSYEQYF.

This rearrangement joins TRBV19 to TRBJ1-5; 7 nucleotides agree with TRBD1. Germline V gene sequence: CDR1 LNHDA, CDR2 SQIVND (reference sequence). J gave up 6 bases and V 1 base, and 12 bases lay outside the gene matches. This CDR3 contains 17 residues. This chain's CDR3 is CASSIAWKGALGQPQHF. CDR3 sequence (DNA): TGTGCCAGTAGTATAGCTTGGAAGGGGGCTCTTGGTCAGCCCCAGCATTTT.

The chain employs TRBV28 and TRBJ2-7, with D possibly matching TRBD1 (6 bases). The CDR3 totals 15 residues. Germline CDR1 is MDHEN and CDR2 is SYDVKM. Deletions cut 4 bases from V and 5 bases from J, with 18 bases between. The CDR3 DNA reads TGTGCCAGCAGTTCATATAACAGGGTAGTCAACGAGCAGTACTTC. Its translation is CASSSYNRVVNEQYF.

The chain employs TRBV7-2 and TRBJ2-2; D is perhaps TRBD2 (6 bases). V lost 5 bases to trimming and J lost 8 bases, with 15 bases between them. Looked up from germline, CDR1 is SGHTA and CDR2 is FQGNSA. The CDR3 is made up of 14 amino acids. DNA of the CDR3: TGTGCCAGCAGCCGTCTAGCGCCGGGTGGGGAGCTGTTTTTT. This encodes CASSRLAPGGELFF. The whole variable domain, filled in from reference TRBV7-2 and TRBJ2-2, reads GAGVSQSPSNKVTEKGKDVELRCDPISGHTALYWYRQSLGQGLEFLIYFQGNSAPDKSGLPSDRFSAERTGGSVSTLTIQRTQQEDSAVYLCASSRLAPGGELFFGEGSRLTVL.

The V call is TRBV5-1, the J call TRBJ1-1; no firm D call. Germline loops: CDR1 SGHRS, CDR2 YFSETQ. The length of the CDR3 is 13 residues. V was pared by 4 bases and J by 1 base, with 8 bases between. CDR3 residues: CASSPRGNTEAFF. The CDR3 DNA is TGCGCCAGCAGCCCCCGAGGGAACACTGAAGCTTTCTTT. Based on the CDR3 plus reference TRBV5-1 and TRBJ1-1, the full variable domain is KAGVTQTPRYLIKTRGQQVTLSCSPISGHRSVSWYQQTPGQGLQFLFEYFSETQRNKGNFPGRFSGRQFSNSRSEMNVSTLELGDSALYLCASSPRGNTEAFFGQGTRLTVV.

The gene calls are TRBV9 and TRBJ2-1, with a possible D match to TRBD2 (6 bases). Germline CDR1 and CDR2: SGDLS and YYNGEE. CDR3 length: 15 residues. V was shortened by 0 bases and J by 5 bases, with 12 bases between the two germline ends. In nucleotides, the CDR3 is TGTGCCAGCAGCGTAGACGCGGGAAAAGACAATGAGCAGTTCTTC. Its protein product is CASSVDAGKDNEQFF.

The chain recombines TRBV28 with TRBJ2-7; 8 nucleotides agree with TRBD2. V gave up 6 bases and J gave up 5 bases; unmatched junction bases: 6. Germline lookup yields CDR1 MDHEN and CDR2 SYDVKM. The CDR3 runs 13 residues. The CDR3 sequence: CASSRRGGDEQYF. The CDR3 region has the DNA TGTGCCAGCAGCCGCCGGGGGGGGGACGAGCAGTACTTC.

The V gene is TRBV7-3, the J gene TRBJ2-7; no clear D. V was cut by 4 bases and J by 7 bases, with 14 bases left in between. CDR3 length: 13 residues. Germline V gives CDR1 SGHTA, CDR2 FQGTGA. CDR3 coding DNA: TGTGCCAGCAGCTCCCCTCCTCATCGGGAGCAGTACTTC. Translating it yields CASSSPPHREQYF.

The rearrangement links TRBV28 to TRBJ1-4, with unresolved D. The CDR3 runs 14 residues. V was trimmed by 3 bases and J by 7 bases, leaving 12 bases between them. Germline V gene sequence: CDR1 MDHEN, CDR2 SYDVKM. In DNA form, the CDR3 reads TGTGCCAGCAGTTTGCCCATGGAGGGTGAAAAACTGTTTTTT. Its translation is CASSLPMEGEKLFF.

CDR3 DNA sequence: TGTGCCAGCAGCCAACTAGTTATACGCACAGATACGCAGTATTTT. It codes for CASSQLVIRTDTQYF. V gene TRBV28 combines with J gene TRBJ2-3; possible D gene TRBD2, 5 bases. This CDR3 region has 15 residues. In germline, CDR1 is MDHEN, CDR2 SYDVKM. The V end was cut by 6 bases, the J end by 1 base, with 14 bases between.

This chain's CDR3 is CASSAQGASTEAFF. Written as DNA, the CDR3 is TGTGCCAGCAGTGCCCAGGGGGCGAGCACTGAAGCTTTCTTT. The rearrangement joins TRBV27 to TRBJ1-1; 8 bases are shared with TRBD1. CDR1 and CDR2 from the germline V gene are MNHEY and SMNVEV (reference sequence). The CDR3 has 14 residues. Germline trimming cut 5 bases from V and 4 bases from J; bases unmatched to any gene: 6.

V usage is TRBV18 and J usage is TRBJ1-4; 9 bases are shared with TRBD1. The germline V gene encodes CDR1 KGHSH and CDR2 LQKENI. Trimming took 4 bases from V and 8 from J; bases not matched to a gene: 5. The CDR3 is 14 residues long. CDR3 loop: CASSRGQGAEKLFF. The CDR3 DNA reads TGTGCCAGCTCACGGGGACAGGGTGCGGAAAAACTGTTTTTT. Drawing the rest from reference TRBV18 and TRBJ1-4, the complete variable domain is NAGVMQNPRHLVRRRGQEARLRCSPMKGHSHVYWYRQLPEEGLKFMVYLQKENIIDESGMPKERFSAEFPKEGPSILRIQQVVRGDSAAYFCASSRGQGAEKLFFGSGTQLSVL.

The chain combines TRBV21-1 with TRBJ2-5; the table assigns TRBD1, which was not confirmed against the DNA. TRBV21-1 is termed a pseudogene. CDR3 length: 14 residues. CDR3 in amino acids: CASRPTGWKETQYF. The CDR3 nucleotides read TGTGCCAGCAGGCCGACAGGGTGGAAAGAGACCCAGTACTTC.

This clone appeared a single time. This chain uses TRBV5-1 with TRBJ2-3, with D perhaps TRBD2 (6 bases). CDR3 length: 14 residues. V lost 5 bases, J lost 0 bases, and 10 bases lay in between. Per germline, CDR1 SGHRS and CDR2 YFSETQ. DNA of the CDR3: TGCGCCAGCAGGACCGGGACTAGCACAGATACGCAGTATTTT. Translating gives CASRTGTSTDTQYF.

The chain has TRBV19 and TRBJ2-5, with 8 bases aligning to TRBD1. Germline lookup yields CDR1 LNHDA and CDR2 SQIVND (reference sequence). The CDR3 totals 15 residues. Germline trimming cut 3 bases from V and 6 bases from J; bases unmatched to any gene: 9. The CDR3 bases are TGTGCCAGTAGTATCCCCGCCGGACAGGGCAAGACCCAGTACTTC. Translated: CASSIPAGQGKTQYF.

V usage is TRBV28 and J usage is TRBJ1-1, with 7 bases that match TRBD1. The CDR3 spans 16 residues. The V gene end was trimmed by 8 bases and the J gene end by 4 bases; junction bases not matched to a gene: 16. Germline V lookup: CDR1 MDHEN, CDR2 SYDVKM. The CDR3 bases are TGTGCCAGCCGCCCCTCGGCAGGGGGAAGGGCCACTGAAGCTTTCTTT. Translated: CASRPSAGGRATEAFF.

The chain couples TRBV30 to TRBJ1-2, with D hard to call. The length of the CDR3 is 11 residues. The germline V gene encodes CDR1 GTSNPN and CDR2 SVGIG (reference sequence). V lost 6 bases and J lost 7, with 12 bases in between. The CDR3, as DNA: TGTGCCTGCCCGAGTTCGTCTGGCTACACCTTC. Residues: CACPSSSGYTF. Combining the CDR3 with reference TRBV30 and TRBJ1-2 gives the whole variable domain SQTIHQWPATLVQPVGSPLSLECTVEGTSNPNLYWYRQAAGRGLQLLFYSVGIGQISSEVPQNLSASRPQDRQFILSSKKLLLSDSGFYLCACPSSSGYTFGSGTRLTVV.

In regard to this clone: Other DNA variants within this sample encode the same CDR3. J is TRBJ2-7 and V is TRBV5-4; D gene ambiguous. The V end lost 4 bases, the J end lost 1 base, and 9 bases lay between the germline ends. CDR3 length equals 13 residues. CDR1 is SGHNT, CDR2 YYREEE, per germline (reference sequence). CDR3 sequence reads: CASSAGYSYEQYF. DNA for the CDR3: TGTGCCAGCAGCGCCGGTTATTCCTACGAGCAGTACTTC.

V gene TRBV29-1 combines with J gene TRBJ1-2; D remains unclear. Trimming took 5 bases from V and 3 from J, leaving 10 bases between them. The germline CDR1 and CDR2 sequences are SQVTM and ANQGSEA. The CDR3 length is 12 residues. CDR3 nucleotides: TGCAGCGTTCCCGTGGACTACTATGGCTACACCTTC. Its protein product is CSVPVDYYGYTF. The full variable domain, its missing parts supplied by reference TRBV29-1 and TRBJ1-2, is SAVISQKPSRDICQRGTSLTIQCQVDSQVTMMFWYRQQPGQSLTLIATANQGSEATYESGFVIDKFPISRPNLTFSTLTVSNMSPEDSSIYLCSVPVDYYGYTFGSGTRLTVV.

The chain is built from TRBV5-1 and TRBJ2-5, with 8 bases identical to TRBD2. Germline V gene data show CDR1 as SGHRS and CDR2 as YFSETQ. CDR3 length: 14 amino acids. Losses at the gene ends were 6 bases for V and 3 bases for J; bases not matched to a gene: 7. In DNA, the CDR3 is TGCGCCAGCACCCCTACGGGACTAGAAGAGACCCAGTACTTC. It specifies CASTPTGLEETQYF.

As regards this clone: The junction and the germline gene differ at one end; a read error may be behind it. The rearrangement uses TRBV5-1 and TRBJ2-7; TRBD2 matches 8 bases. The CDR3 consists of 13 residues. Germline V gene data show CDR1 as SGHRS and CDR2 as YFSETQ. The CDR3 sequence is CASSPGEGTSGIF. The CDR3 DNA sequence: TGCGCCAGCAGCCCGGGTGAGGGAACTAGCGGCATCTTC.

This clone appeared a single time. This chain links TRBV2 with TRBJ2-5, with 9 bases that match TRBD1. The V and J ends lost 4 bases and 5 bases, in that order; junction bases with no gene match: 2. The CDR3 consists of 13 residues. The germline V gene encodes CDR1 SNHLY and CDR2 FYNNEI. CDR3 sequence reads: CASSGTGVETQYF. The CDR3 DNA reads TGTGCCAGCAGTGGGACAGGGGTTGAGACCCAGTACTTC. The full variable domain, with the rest looked up from reference TRBV2 and TRBJ2-5, is EPEVTQTPSHQVTQMGQEVILRCVPISNHLYFYWYRQILGQKVEFLVSFYNNEISEKSEIFDDQFSVERPDGSNFTLKIRSTKLEDSAMYFCASSGTGVETQYFGPGTRLLVL.

The CDR3 spells CSVQKNTGELFF. The CDR3 coding sequence is TGCAGCGTTCAGAAGAACACCGGGGAGCTGTTTTTT. This chain joins TRBV29-1 and TRBJ2-2; D gene ambiguous. Germline loops: CDR1 SQVTM, CDR2 ANQGSEA. The CDR3 has 12 residues. V was clipped by 5 bases and J by 1 base, with 5 bases between them.

The J gene is TRBJ2-3, the V gene TRBV7-2, with D possibly being TRBD1 (5 bases). V lost 3 bases and J lost 4, with 8 bases in between. The CDR3 is 13 amino acids. Looked up from germline, CDR1 is SGHTA and CDR2 is FQGNSA. CDR3 amino acids: CASSFIGADTQYF. The CDR3 DNA sequence: TGTGCCAGCAGCTTTATAGGGGCAGATACGCAGTATTTT.

The CDR3 nucleotides are TGTGCCAGCAGCCAAGATCAGACCAGCGGGAGGACCAATGAGCAGTTCTTC. It is translated as CASSQDQTSGRTNEQFF. The rearrangement joins TRBV4-2 to TRBJ2-1; TRBD2 matches 9 bases. Per germline, CDR1 LGHNA and CDR2 YNFKEQ. The CDR3 sequence is 17 residues long. Trimming removed 0 bases from V and 6 bases from J; junction bases left unmatched: 9.

V usage is TRBV3-1 (or the pseudogene TRBV3-2) and J usage is TRBJ2-1; D is uncertain. Germline V lookup: CDR1 LGHDT, CDR2 YNNKEL (reference sequence). The germline V and J ends were trimmed by 1 base and 6 bases, with 10 bases remaining between them. The CDR3 runs 14 residues. The CDR3 loop reads CASSQALTGNEQFF. CDR3 bases: TGTGCCAGCAGCCAAGCCCTTACGGGCAATGAGCAGTTCTTC.